This record covers a single TCR beta chain. Libraries were prepared by immunoSEQ multiplex PCR; TCRdb keeps only in-frame clonotypes and omits some of them. The table has under 75,000 clones, around nine tenths seen once. The sample originates from a study of OX40 agonist ivuxolimab in advanced cancers. Study-wide background: Patients got intravenous ivuxolimab at 0.01 to 10 mg/kg every 2 weeks. Among those treated, three patients had partial responses, one with hepatocellular carcinoma and two with cutaneous melanoma.

The CDR3 contains 12 residues. Germline-derived CDR1 and CDR2 are LNHNV and YYDKDF (reference sequence). The V and J ends lost 2 bases and 6 bases respectively, with 8 bases between them. The receptor was derived from an adult with an advanced solid tumor such as melanoma, head and neck, liver or kidney cancer. The sequences come from CD4+ or CD8+ T cells sorted from blood, collected in a trial of the OX40 agonist ivuxolimab. The chain carries TRBV15 and TRBJ2-7, with D possibly TRBD2 on 5 matching bases. CDR3 loop: CATSRFAGEQYF. The CDR3 nucleotides are TGTGCCACCAGCAGATTCGCGGGCGAGCAGTACTTC. Drawing the rest from reference TRBV15 and TRBJ2-7, the complete variable domain is DAMVIQNPRYQVTQFGKPVTLSCSQTLNHNVMYWYQQKSSQAPKLLFHYYDKDFNNEADTPDNFQSRRPNTSFCFLDIRSPGLGDTAMYLCATSRFAGEQYFGPGTRLTVT.